Described below is a single TCR beta chain sequence and its context. Its antigen is not known. This specimen belongs to a study of lymphopenia after photon versus proton radiotherapy. Some clones are missing from TCRdb's copy, which holds only in-frame ones; the method was immunoSEQ multiplex PCR. The sample yields some 55,000 clones, 75% to 90% seen once. Study observations and caveats: In patients who died, overall survival fell as post-nadir TCR diversity dropped more. Post-nadir diversity loss with photons came from oligoclonal expansion, particularly CD8+ Temra cells. Proton therapy kept repertoires fairly stable, unlike photons, which gained effector/memory cells.

CDR1 and CDR2 from the germline V gene are SGHTA and FQGNSA. V was cut by 6 bases and J by 4 bases, with 7 bases left in between. There are 12 residues in the CDR3. The receptor was isolated from a man aged 35 to 55 with gastric cancer. The rearrangement joins TRBV7-2 to TRBJ1-5, with D unresolved. The sample was peripheral blood, taken from a patient treated with photon-based radiotherapy. CDR3 loop: CASSLQNQPQHF. For the CDR3, the DNA is TGTGCCAGCAGTCTACAGAATCAGCCCCAGCATTTT.